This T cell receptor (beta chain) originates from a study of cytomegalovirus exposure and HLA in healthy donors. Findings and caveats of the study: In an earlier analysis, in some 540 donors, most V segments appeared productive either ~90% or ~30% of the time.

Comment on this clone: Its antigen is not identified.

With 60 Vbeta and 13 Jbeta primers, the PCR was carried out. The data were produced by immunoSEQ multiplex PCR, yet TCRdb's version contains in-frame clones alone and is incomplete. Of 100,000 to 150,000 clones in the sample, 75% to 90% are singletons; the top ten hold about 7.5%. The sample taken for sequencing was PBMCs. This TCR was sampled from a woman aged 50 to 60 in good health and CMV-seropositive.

The CDR3 reads CASYQEKLFF. In DNA form, the CDR3 reads TGTGCCAGCTACCAGGAAAAACTGTTTTTT. The chain couples TRBV28 to TRBJ1-4; the D is unclear. Germline V CDR1 and CDR2: MDHEN, SYDVKM. This CDR3 has 10 amino acids. V was shortened by 8 bases and J by 8 bases, with 6 bases between the two germline ends. Looking up the rest from reference TRBV28 and TRBJ1-4 gives the full variable domain: DVKVTQSSRYLVKRTGEKVFLECVQDMDHENMFWYRQDPGLGLRLIYFSYDVKMKEKGDIPEGYSVSREKKERFSLILESASTNQTSMYLCASYQEKLFFGSGTQLSVL.